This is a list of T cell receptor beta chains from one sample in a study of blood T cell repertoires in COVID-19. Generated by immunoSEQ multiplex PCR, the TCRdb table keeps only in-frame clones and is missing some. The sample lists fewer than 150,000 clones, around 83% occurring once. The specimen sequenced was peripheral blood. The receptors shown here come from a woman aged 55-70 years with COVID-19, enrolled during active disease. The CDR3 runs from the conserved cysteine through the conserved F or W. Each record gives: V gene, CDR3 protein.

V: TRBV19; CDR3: CASSIALANTEAFF
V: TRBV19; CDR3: CASNRPGGIYGYTF
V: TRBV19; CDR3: CASTPGTGVVLGYTF
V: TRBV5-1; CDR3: CASSRGQGYTEAFF
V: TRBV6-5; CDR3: CASSIHRGVKETQYF
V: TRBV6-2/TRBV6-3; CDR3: CASSRRTSIAKNIQYF
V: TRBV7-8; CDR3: CASKPLSDLDTEAFF
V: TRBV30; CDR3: CAWEGLYNSPLHF
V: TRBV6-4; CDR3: CASSEEGYSGANVLTF
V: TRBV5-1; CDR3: CASSSRTSASQETQYF
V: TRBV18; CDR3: CASSPPTAGANYGYTF
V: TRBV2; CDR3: CASSSTEMNTEAFF
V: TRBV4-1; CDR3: CASSQDLGTDTQYF
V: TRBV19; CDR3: CASSRREGREYF
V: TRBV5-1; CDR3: CASSPPWTTDTQYF
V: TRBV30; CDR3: CAWGLRQGSSPLHF
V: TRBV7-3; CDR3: CASSQVGETQYF
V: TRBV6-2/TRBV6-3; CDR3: CASSYPQLAGEGLGDTGELFF
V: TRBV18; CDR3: CASSPPSGTDTQYF
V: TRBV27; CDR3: CASSTLLGTSGYEQYF
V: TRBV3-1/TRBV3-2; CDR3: CASSQDRSTDTQYF
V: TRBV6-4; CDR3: CASTRQGEGTEAFF
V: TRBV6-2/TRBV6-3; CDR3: CASSYELNTEAFF
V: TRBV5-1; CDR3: CASSLGAGTNSGNTIYF
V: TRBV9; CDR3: CASSATGTGTEAFF
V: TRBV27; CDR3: CAAGTGKTGANVLTF
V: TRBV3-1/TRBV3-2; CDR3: CASSQGQGVMNTEAFF
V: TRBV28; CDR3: CASSLADTGPGNTIYF
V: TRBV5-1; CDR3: CASSLGNNAGLANNEQFF
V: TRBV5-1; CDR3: CASSLVGQYTEAFF
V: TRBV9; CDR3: CASTPTDRAGNEQYF
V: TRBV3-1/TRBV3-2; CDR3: CASSRGPPYQETQYF
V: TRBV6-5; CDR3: CASSPGLRRYNEQFF
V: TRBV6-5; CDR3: CASRPPRRQGGEQFF
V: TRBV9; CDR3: CASSDGTPGTGNTIYF
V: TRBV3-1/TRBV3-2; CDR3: CASSQGRASGGEIQYF
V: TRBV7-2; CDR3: CASTVPGWAGYTF
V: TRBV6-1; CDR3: CASSENLGRGHF
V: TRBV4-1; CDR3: CASSQDERRGQYF
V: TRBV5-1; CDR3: CASSFRGKLYGYTF
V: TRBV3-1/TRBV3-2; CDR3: CASAAGAGTNEKLFF
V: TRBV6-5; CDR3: CASRTGTGGGQPQHF
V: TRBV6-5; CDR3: CASSYLDRGGYGYTF
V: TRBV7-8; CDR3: CASSLVGSGSYEQYF
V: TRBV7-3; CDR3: CASSLWASGGNEQFF
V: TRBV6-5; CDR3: CASSYAPGQGYGYTF
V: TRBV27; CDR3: CASSFAQAWNEQFF